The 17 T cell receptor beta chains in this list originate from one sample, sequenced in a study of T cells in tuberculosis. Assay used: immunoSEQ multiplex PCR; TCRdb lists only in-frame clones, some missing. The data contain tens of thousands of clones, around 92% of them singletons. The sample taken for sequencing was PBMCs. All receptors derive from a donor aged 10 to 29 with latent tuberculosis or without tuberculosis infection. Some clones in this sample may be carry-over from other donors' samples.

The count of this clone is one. The CDR3 DNA sequence: TGTGCCACCAGACGAATTACAGGGGGCGGGCACTATGGCTACACCTTC. Translation: CATRRITGGGHYGYTF. The chain links TRBV15 to TRBJ1-2; TRBD1 matches 9 bases. The germline V gene encodes CDR1 LNHNV and CDR2 YYDKDF (reference sequence). Losses at the gene ends were 6 bases for V and 3 bases for J; bases not matched to a gene: 11. This CDR3 has 16 amino acids.

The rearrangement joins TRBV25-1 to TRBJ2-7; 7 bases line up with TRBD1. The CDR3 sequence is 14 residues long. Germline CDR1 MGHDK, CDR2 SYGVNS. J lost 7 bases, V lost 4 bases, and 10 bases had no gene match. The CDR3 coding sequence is TGTGCCAGCAGTGCCTGGACAGGCTACGTTGAGCAGTACTTC. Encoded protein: CASSAWTGYVEQYF.

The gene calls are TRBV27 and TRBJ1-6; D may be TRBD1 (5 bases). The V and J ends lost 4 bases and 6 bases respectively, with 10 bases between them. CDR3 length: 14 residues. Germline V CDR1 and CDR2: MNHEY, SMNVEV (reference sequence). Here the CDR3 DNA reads TGTGCCAGCAGTTGGGGGGGGACTAATTCACCCCTCCACTTT. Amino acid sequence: CASSWGGTNSPLHF.

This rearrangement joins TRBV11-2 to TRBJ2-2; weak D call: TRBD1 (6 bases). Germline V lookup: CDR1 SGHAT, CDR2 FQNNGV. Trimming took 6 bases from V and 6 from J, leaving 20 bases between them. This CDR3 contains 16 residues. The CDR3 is CASRSLRTDRAGELFF. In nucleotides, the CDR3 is TGTGCCAGCAGATCCCTCAGGACAGATCGGGCCGGGGAGCTGTTTTTT.

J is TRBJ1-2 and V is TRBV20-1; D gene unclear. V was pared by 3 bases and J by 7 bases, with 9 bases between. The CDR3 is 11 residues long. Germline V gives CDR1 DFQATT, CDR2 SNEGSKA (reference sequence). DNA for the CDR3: TGCAGTGCTAGTTTGGGGAGTGGCTACACCTTC. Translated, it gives CSASLGSGYTF.

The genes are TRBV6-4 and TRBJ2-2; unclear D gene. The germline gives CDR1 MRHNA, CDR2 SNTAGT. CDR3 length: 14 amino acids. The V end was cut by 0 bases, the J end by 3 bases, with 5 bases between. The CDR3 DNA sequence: TGTGCCAGCAGTGACTCCCAGGACACCGGGGAGCTGTTTTTT. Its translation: CASSDSQDTGELFF.

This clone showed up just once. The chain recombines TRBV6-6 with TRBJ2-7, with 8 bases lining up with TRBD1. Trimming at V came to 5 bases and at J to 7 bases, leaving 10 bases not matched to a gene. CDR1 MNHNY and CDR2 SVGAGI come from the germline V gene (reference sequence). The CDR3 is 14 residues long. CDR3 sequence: CASSPRTGNGEQYF. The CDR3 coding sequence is TGTGCCAGCAGTCCCAGGACAGGGAACGGAGAGCAGTACTTC.

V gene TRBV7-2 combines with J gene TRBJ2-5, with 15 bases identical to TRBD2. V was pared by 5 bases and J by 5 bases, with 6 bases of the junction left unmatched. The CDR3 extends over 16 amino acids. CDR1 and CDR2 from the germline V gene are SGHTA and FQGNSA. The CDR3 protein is CASSAGTSGGRETQYF. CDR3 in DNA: TGTGCCAGCAGCGCTGGGACTAGCGGGGGGAGGGAGACCCAGTACTTC.

The CDR3 spells CASSQDEDRGLYGYTF. DNA of the CDR3: TGCGCCAGCAGCCAAGATGAGGACAGGGGGCTTTATGGCTACACCTTC. The genes are TRBV4-1 and TRBJ1-2; 11 positions agree with TRBD1. CDR1 and CDR2 from the germline V gene are MGHRA and YSYEKL. This CDR3 comprises 16 residues. V gave up 0 bases and J gave up 5 bases; unmatched junction bases: 5.

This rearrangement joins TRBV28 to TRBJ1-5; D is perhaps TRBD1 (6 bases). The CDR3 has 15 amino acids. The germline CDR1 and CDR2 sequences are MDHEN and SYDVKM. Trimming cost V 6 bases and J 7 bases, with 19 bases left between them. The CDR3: CASSLTGYVGQPQHF. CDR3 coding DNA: TGTGCCAGCAGCCTGACAGGCTACGTGGGCCAGCCCCAGCATTTT.

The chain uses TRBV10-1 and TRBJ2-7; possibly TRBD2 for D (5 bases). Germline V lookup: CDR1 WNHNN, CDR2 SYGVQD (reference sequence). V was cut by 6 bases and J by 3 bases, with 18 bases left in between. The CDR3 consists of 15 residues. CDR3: CASRSPSGADYEQYF. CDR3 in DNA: TGCGCCAGCAGGAGCCCCAGCGGAGCAGACTACGAGCAGTACTTC.

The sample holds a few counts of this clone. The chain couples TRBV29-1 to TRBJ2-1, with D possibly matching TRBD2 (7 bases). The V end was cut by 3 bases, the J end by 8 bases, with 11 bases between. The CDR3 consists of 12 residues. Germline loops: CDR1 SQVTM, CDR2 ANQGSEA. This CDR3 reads CSVDRGGDEQFF. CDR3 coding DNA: TGCAGCGTTGATCGCGGGGGCGATGAGCAGTTCTTC.

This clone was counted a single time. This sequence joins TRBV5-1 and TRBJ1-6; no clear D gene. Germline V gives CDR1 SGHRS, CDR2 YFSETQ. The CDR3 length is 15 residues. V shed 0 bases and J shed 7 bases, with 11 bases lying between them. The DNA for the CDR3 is TGCGCCAGCAGCTTGGAGAGGAATTCAAATTCACCCCTCCACTTT. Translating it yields CASSLERNSNSPLHF.

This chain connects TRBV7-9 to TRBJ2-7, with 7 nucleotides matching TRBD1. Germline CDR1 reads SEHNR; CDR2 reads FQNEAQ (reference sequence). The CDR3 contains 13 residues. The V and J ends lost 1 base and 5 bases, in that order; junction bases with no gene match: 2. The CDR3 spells CASSLDRGNEQYF. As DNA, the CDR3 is TGTGCCAGCAGCTTAGACAGGGGCAACGAGCAGTACTTC.

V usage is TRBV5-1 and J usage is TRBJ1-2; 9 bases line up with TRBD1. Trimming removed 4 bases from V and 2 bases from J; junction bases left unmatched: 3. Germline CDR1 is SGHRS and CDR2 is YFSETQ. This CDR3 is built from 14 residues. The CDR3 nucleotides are TGCGCCAGCAGCGGGGGACAGGGAAACTATGGCTACACCTTC. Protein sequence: CASSGGQGNYGYTF. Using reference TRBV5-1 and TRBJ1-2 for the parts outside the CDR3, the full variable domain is KAGVTQTPRYLIKTRGQQVTLSCSPISGHRSVSWYQQTPGQGLQFLFEYFSETQRNKGNFPGRFSGRQFSNSRSEMNVSTLELGDSALYLCASSGGQGNYGYTFGSGTRLTVV.

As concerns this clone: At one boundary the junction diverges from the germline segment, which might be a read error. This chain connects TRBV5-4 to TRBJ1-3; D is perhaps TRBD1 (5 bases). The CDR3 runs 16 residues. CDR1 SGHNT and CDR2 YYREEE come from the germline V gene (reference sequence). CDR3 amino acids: CASSLGPSSSGNTIYF. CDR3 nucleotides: TGTGCCAGTAGCTTGGGGCCTTCAAGCTCTGGAAACACCATATATTTT.

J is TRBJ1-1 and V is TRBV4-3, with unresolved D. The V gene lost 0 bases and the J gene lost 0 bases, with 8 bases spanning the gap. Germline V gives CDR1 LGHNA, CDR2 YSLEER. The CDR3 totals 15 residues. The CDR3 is CASSQDRTLNTEAFF. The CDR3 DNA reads TGCGCCAGCAGCCAAGACCGTACTTTGAACACTGAAGCTTTCTTT.